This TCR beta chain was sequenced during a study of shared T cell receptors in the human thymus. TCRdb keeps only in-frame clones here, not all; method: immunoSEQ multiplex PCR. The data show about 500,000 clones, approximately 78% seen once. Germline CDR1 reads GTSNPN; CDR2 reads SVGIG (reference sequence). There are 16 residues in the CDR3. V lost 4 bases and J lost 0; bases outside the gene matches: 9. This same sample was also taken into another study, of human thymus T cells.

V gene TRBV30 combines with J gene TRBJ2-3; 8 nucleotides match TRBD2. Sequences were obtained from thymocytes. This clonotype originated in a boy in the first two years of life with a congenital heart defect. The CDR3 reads CAWTREREPSTDTQYF. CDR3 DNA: TGTGCCTGGACCCGCGAGCGGGAGCCTAGCACAGATACGCAGTATTTT.